This TCR beta chain was documented in a study of tissue T cells after allogeneic stem cell transplantation. Time point in this sample: mouse harvest day 7 after allogeneic transplant. Mouse grafts combined 10^7 T-cell-depleted bone marrow cells with 10^6 splenic CD5+ T cells. Comments on this clone: Each gene name is a mouse one. The read finishes 1 residue shy of the CDR3 end, and the germline J gene is used to complete it.

V was pared by 0 bases and J by 5 bases, with 4 bases of the junction left unmatched. This CDR3 spans 15 amino acids. Germline values: CDR1 NSHNY, CDR2 SYGAGN. Clones were read by immunoSEQ multiplex PCR, and TCRdb kept only the in-frame ones, dropping some. The profile shows roughly 7,200 clones, over 35% of them singletons. Material: gut tissue. The sequence came from a female BALB/c mouse given C57BL/6 T cells with graft-versus-host disease after an allogeneic hematopoietic cell transplant. V is TRBV13-1 and J is TRBJ2-5; 9 bases align to TRBD2. The CDR3 region is CASSDALGGGDTQYF. The CDR3 DNA, read in part, is TGTGCCAGCAGTGATGCCCTGGGGGGGGGAGACACCCAGTAC.